The T cell receptor (beta chain) under discussion was sequenced for a study of blood T cell repertoires in COVID-19. Study as a whole: Acute-phase and convalescent COVID-19 samples originated in the United States, Italy and Spain. The analysed material was cDNA or gDNA that came from T cells, B-cell-depleted T cells, or PBMCs.

Germline-derived CDR1 and CDR2 are MNHEY and SMNVEV (reference sequence). V lost 6 bases, J lost 0 bases, and 9 bases stayed unmatched. The CDR3 runs to 17 residues. Original data processing: How many nucleated cells were present was estimated from reference gene primer amplification. TCRdb's table, derived via immunoSEQ multiplex PCR, lists solely in-frame clones and lacks some. V and J calls and clone size are given by that table; D and trimming were obtained from the DNA. The sample shows 68,000 or so clones, approximately 90% of them seen only once. Sample: peripheral blood. This TCR was sampled from a man between 45 and 60 years old with acute or convalescent COVID-19. V usage is TRBV27 and J usage is TRBJ1-5, with 9 bases lining up with TRBD1. In nucleotides, the CDR3 is TGTGCCAGCAGCCCCCGGACAGGGGACTTTAGCAATCAGCCCCAGCATTTT. Protein: CASSPRTGDFSNQPQHF.